A selection of T cell receptor beta chains follows, all from one sample in a study of vaccination and CD4 T cells after COVID-19. These receptors have no identified antigens. TCRdb processed the PCR reads anew with MiXCR; each CDR3 protein has one entry. Of about 13,000 distinct CDR3 sequences detected, 25% to 30% appear once; the ten largest clones hold just over 8%. Sequencing was done on a sample of CD4+ T cells from blood, cultured in vitro. These receptors were collected from a human donor who had recovered from COVID-19. CDR3s include the opening cysteine and the closing phenylalanine or tryptophan. The D gene is left open where the match is weak. Clone size is not always given. Where it is, it says once, few, many or a class for expanded clones.

J,V,size,D,DNA,CDR3
TRBJ1-4,TRBV7-8,-,-,TGTGCCAGCAGCCCCCGGGTTCTGAATGAAAAACTGTTTTTT,CASSPRVLNEKLFF
TRBJ2-3,TRBV27,-,TRBD1,TGTGCCAGCAGTTACCAGGACAGGCTATTCACAGATACGCAGTATTTT,CASSYQDRLFTDTQYF
TRBJ2-3,TRBV29-1,-,TRBD1,TGCAGCTCCTCCCCGACAGGGGGGAGCACAGATACGCAGTATTTT,CSSSPTGGSTDTQYF
TRBJ1-1,TRBV6-1,-,TRBD1,TGTGCCAGCAGTGCTTCCAGACAGGGAGGCACTGAAGCTTTCTTT,CASSASRQGGTEAFF
TRBJ2-7,TRBV5-6,-,-,TGTGCCAGCACCCAAGGGTACGAGCAGTACTTC,CASTQGYEQYF
TRBJ2-4,TRBV20-1,few,-,TGCAGTGCCCATAAGGCAGACAAAAACATTCAGTACTTC,CSAHKADKNIQYF
TRBJ1-2,TRBV7-9,few,TRBD1,TGTGCCAGCAGCCTTCGGACAGGGGATGGCTACACCTTC,CASSLRTGDGYTF
TRBJ2-5,TRBV7-2,-,TRBD1,TGTGCCAGCAGCTCTAGGACAGGGCTAGAGACCCAGTACTTC,CASSSRTGLETQYF
TRBJ1-1,TRBV30,-,-,TGTGCCTGGTCCCGGTTGAACACTGAAGCTTTCTTT,CAWSRLNTEAFF
TRBJ2-6,TRBV2,once,TRBD2,TGTGCCAGCAGTGCCCGGGGGGGGGGCTCTGGGGCCAACGTCCTGACTTTC,CASSARGGGSGANVLTF
TRBJ1-5,TRBV6-1,few,-,TGTGCCAGCAGTGAAGCGAGGGGAACTCCCCAGCATTTT,CASSEARGTPQHF
TRBJ2-3,TRBV7-9,-,-,TGTGCCAGCAGCTTTTGGGGTGGGGACACAGATACGCAGTATTTT,CASSFWGGDTDTQYF